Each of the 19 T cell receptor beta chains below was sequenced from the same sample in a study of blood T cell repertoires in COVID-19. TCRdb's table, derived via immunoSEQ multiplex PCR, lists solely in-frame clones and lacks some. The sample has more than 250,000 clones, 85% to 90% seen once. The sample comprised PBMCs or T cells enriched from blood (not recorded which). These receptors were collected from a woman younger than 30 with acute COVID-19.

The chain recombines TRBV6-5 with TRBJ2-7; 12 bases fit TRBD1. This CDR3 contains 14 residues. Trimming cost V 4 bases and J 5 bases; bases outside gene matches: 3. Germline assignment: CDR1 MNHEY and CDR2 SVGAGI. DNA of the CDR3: TGTGCCAGCAGTTCGGGACAGGGGGCCAACGAGCAGTACTTC. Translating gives CASSSGQGANEQYF.

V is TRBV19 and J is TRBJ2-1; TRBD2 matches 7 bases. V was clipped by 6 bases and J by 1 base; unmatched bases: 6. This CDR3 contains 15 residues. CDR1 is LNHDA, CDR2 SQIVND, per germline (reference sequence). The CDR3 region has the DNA TGTGCCAGTAGCTTAGGGCGGGGGTCCTACAATGAGCAGTTCTTC. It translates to CASSLGRGSYNEQFF.

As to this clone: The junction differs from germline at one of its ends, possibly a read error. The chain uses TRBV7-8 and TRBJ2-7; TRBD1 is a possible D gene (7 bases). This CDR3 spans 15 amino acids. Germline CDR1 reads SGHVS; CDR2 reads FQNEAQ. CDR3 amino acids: CASRNTGVAAYGQYF. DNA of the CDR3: TGTGCCAGCAGGAATACAGGGGTAGCGGCCTACGGGCAGTACTTC.

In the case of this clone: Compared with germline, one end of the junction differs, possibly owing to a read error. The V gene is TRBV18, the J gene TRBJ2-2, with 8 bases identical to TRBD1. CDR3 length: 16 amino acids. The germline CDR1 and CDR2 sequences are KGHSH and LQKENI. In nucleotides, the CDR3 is TGTGCCAGCTCAATGATCAGGACAGGGAACGCCGGGGAGCTGTTTTTT. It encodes CASSMIRTGNAGELFF.

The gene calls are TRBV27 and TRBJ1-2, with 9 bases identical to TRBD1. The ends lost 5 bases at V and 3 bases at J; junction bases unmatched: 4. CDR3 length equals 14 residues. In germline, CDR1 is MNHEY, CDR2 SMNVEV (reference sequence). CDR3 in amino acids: CASSLTGGHYGYTF. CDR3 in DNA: TGTGCCAGCAGTCTGACAGGGGGTCACTATGGCTACACCTTC.

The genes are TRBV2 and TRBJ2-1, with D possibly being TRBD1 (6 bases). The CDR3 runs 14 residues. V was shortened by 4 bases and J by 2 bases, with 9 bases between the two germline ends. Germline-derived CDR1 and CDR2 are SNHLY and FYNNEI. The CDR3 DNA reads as TGTGCCAGCAGTGCCCAGGGGCCCTACAATGAGCAGTTCTTC. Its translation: CASSAQGPYNEQFF.

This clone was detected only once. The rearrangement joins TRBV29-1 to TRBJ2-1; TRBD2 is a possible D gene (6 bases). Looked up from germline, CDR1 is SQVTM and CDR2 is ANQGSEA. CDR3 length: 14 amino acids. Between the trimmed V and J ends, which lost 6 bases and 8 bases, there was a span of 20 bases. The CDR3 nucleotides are TGCAGCGTAGGGAGACTAGGCTCCGGGGATGAGCAGTTCTTC. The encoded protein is CSVGRLGSGDEQFF.

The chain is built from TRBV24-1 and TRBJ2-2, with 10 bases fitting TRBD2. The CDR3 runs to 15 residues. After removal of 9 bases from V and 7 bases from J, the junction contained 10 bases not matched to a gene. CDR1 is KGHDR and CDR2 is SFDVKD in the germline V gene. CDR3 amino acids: CATAKAGGPYGELFF. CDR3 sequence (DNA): TGTGCCACCGCCAAAGCGGGAGGGCCGTACGGGGAGCTGTTTTTT.

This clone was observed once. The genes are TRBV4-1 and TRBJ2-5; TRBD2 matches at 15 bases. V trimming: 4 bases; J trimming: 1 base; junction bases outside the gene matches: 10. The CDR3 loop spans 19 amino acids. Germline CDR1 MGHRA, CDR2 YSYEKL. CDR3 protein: CASSLRTSGRAFLQETQYF. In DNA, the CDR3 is TGCGCCAGCAGCCTCCGGACTAGCGGGAGGGCATTCCTCCAAGAGACCCAGTACTTC.

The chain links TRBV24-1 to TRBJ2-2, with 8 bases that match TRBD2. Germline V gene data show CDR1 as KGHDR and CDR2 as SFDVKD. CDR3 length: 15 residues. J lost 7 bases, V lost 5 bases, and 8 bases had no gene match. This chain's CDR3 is CATSGPSGLVGELFF. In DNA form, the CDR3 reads TGTGCCACCAGTGGTCCTAGCGGGTTGGTCGGGGAGCTGTTTTTT.

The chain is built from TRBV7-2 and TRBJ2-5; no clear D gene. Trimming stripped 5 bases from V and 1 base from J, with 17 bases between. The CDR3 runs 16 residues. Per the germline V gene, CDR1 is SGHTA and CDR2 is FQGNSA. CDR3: CASSPQATRLQETQYF. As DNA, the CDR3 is TGTGCCAGCAGCCCCCAGGCTACCCGCCTCCAAGAGACCCAGTACTTC.

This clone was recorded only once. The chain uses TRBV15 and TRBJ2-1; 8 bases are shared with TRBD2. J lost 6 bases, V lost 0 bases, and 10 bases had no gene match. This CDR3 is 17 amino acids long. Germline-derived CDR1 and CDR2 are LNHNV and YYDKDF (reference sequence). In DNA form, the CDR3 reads TGTGCCACCAGCAGAGATCAGGGTAGCGGGGACCCCAATGAGCAGTTCTTC. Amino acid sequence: CATSRDQGSGDPNEQFF.

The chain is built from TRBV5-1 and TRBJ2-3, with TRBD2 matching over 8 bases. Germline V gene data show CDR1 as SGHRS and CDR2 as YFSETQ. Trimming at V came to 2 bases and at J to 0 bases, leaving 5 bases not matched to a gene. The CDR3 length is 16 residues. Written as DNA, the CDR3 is TGCGCCAGCAGCTTAACTAGCGGACCCAGCACAGATACGCAGTATTTT. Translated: CASSLTSGPSTDTQYF.

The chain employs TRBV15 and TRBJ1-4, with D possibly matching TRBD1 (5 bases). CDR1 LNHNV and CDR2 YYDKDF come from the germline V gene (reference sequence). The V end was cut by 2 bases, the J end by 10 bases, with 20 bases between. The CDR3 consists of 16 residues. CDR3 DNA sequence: TGTGCCACCAGCAGACCCCATCAGGAGGGGTCGGGAAAACTGTTTTTT. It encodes CATSRPHQEGSGKLFF.

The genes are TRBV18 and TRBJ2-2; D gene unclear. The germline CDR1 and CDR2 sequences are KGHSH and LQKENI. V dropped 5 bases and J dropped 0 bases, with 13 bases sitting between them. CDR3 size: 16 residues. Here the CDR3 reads CASSYTKTSNTGELFF. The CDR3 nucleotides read TGTGCCAGCTCATATACTAAAACCTCGAACACCGGGGAGCTGTTTTTT.

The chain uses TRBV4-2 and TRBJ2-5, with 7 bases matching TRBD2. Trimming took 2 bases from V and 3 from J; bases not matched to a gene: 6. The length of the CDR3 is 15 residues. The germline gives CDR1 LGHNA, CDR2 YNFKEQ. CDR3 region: CASSQHYRGEETQYF. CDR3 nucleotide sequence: TGTGCCAGCAGCCAACATTATCGGGGGGAAGAGACCCAGTACTTC.

The CDR3 DNA follows: TGTGCCAGCAGTTTAACACTATCTCAAGAGACCCAGTACTTC. Its protein product is CASSLTLSQETQYF. The V call is TRBV27, the J call TRBJ2-5; D is unclear. Germline assignment: CDR1 MNHEY and CDR2 SMNVEV (reference sequence). The germline V and J ends were trimmed by 2 bases and 2 bases, with 9 bases remaining between them. The CDR3 length is 14 residues.

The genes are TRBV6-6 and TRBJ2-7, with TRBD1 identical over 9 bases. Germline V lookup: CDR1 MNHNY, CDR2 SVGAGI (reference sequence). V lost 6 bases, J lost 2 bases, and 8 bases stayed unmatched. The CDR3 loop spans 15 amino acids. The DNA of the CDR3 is TGTGCCAGCAGCCGCGGGGGACAGGGTGCCTACGAGCAGTACTTC. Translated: CASSRGGQGAYEQYF.

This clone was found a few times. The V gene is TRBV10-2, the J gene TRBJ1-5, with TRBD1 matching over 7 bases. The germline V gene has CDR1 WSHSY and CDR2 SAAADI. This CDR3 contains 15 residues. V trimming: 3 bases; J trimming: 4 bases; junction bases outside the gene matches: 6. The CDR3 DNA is TGCGCCAGCAGTGAAGAAGACAGGGTGAATCAGCCCCAGCATTTT. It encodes CASSEEDRVNQPQHF.